This TCR beta chain was captured in a study of spatial heterogeneity in lung cancer. About the research overall: Counts of TCR transcripts in tumor regions correlated strongly with a T cell module score (derived from matched bulk RNA-seq).

The study, taken as a whole, reports: Mutation counts in tumors were tracked by counts of expanded intratumoral alpha and beta TCRs. Estimates put coverage of tumor T cells 6.5% to 7% for alpha and roughly 13% for beta chains.

Specified time point: sample taken at primary tumor resection. Patients with untreated early-stage non-small cell lung cancer, numbering 72, were the donors. Without sorting, whole RNA was sequenced from tumor, nontumor lung or frozen PBMC. This clonotype was counted at least ten times. Its matching antigen is unknown. TCRdb called the 5' RACE reads again in MiXCR, with one record for every CDR3 protein. This sample carries roughly 3,000 distinct CDR3 sequences, approximately 17% of them seen once, and the ten largest clones take 11% to 15%. Germline assignment: CDR1 MNHEY and CDR2 SVGAGI. Between the trimmed V and J ends, which lost 2 bases and 8 bases, there was a span of 12 bases. This CDR3 spans 13 amino acids.

This TCR came from a male donor with early-stage non-small cell lung cancer. The input for sequencing was lung tumor tissue, taken at surgery. The rearrangement joins TRBV6-5 to TRBJ1-2; D call uncertain. The CDR3 region is CASSYTRSGGYTF. The CDR3 nucleotides are TGTGCCAGCAGTTACACGAGGTCGGGGGGCTACACCTTC.